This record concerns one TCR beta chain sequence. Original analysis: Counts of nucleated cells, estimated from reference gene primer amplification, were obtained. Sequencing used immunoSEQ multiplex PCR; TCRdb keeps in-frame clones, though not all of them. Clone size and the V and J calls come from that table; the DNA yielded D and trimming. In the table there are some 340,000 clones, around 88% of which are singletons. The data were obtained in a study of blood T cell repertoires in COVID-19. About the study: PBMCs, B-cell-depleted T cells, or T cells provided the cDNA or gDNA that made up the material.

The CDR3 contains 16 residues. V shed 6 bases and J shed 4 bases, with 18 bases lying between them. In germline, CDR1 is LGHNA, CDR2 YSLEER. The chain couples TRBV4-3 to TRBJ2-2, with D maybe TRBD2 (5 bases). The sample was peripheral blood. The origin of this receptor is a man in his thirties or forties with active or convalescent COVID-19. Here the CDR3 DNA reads TGCGCCAGCAGTTGGTCGGACTCCGGGTTCACCGGGGAGCTGTTTTTT. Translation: CASSWSDSGFTGELFF.